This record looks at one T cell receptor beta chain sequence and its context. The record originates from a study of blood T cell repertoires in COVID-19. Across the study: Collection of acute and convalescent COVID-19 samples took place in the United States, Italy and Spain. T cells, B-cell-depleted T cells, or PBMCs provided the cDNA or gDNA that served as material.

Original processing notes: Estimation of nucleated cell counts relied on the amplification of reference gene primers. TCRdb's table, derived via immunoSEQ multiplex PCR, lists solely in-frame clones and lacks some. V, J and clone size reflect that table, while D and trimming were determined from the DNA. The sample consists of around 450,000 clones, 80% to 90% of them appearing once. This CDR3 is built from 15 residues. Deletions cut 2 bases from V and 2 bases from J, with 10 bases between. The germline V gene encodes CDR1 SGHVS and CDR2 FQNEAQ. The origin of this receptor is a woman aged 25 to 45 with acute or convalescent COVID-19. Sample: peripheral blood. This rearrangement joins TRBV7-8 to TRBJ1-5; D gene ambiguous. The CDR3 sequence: CASSLSRFGNQPQHF. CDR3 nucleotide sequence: TGTGCCAGCAGCTTATCTCGTTTTGGCAATCAGCCCCAGCATTTT.